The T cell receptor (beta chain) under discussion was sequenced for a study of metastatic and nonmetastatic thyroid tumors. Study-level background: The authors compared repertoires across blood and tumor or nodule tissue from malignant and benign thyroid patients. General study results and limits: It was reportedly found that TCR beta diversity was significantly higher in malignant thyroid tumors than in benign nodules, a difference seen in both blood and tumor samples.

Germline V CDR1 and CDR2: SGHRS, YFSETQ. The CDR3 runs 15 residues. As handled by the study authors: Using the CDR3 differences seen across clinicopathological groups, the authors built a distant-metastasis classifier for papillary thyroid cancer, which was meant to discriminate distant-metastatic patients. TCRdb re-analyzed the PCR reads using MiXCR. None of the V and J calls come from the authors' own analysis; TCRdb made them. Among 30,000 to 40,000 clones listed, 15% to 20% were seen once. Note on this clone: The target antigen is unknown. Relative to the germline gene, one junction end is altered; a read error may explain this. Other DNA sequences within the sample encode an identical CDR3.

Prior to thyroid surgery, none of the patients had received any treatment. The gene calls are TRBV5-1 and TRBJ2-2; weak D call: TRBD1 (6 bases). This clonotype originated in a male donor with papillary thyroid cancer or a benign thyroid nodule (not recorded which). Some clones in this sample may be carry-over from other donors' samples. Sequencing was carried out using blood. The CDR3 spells CASSLTGLNTGEPFF. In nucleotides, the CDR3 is TGCGCCAGCAGCTTGACAGGGCTGAATACCGGGGAGCCGTTTTTT.